A selection of T cell receptor beta chains follows, all from one sample in a study of cytomegalovirus exposure and HLA in healthy donors. The protocol was immunoSEQ multiplex PCR, while the TCRdb copy is restricted to in-frame clones and leaves out a portion. The sample shows over 50,000 clones, 75% to 85% of them seen only once. The material sequenced was PBMCs. The source of these receptors is a man aged 50-60 years in good health and CMV-seropositive. The CDR3 runs from the conserved cysteine through the conserved F or W. The D gene is left open where the match is weak. Clone size appears in some rows only: once, few, many, or a class for an expanded clone.

-	-	TRBV15	TRBJ2-3	CATSRGVTPRQYF	TGTGCCACCAGCAGGGGAGTCACGCCGCGACAGTATTTT
-	-	TRBV13	TRBJ2-2	CASSWTKTGELFF	TGTGCCAGCAGCTGGACTAAAACCGGGGAGCTGTTTTTT
-	-	TRBV30	TRBJ1-6	CACRTLSNSPLHF	TGTGCCTGTCGCACCCTGAGTAATTCACCCCTCCACTTT
-	few	TRBV6-4	TRBJ2-3	CASSDSGSTDTQYF	TGTGCCAGCAGTGACAGCGGGAGCACAGATACGCAGTATTTT
TRBD1	-	TRBV6-6	TRBJ2-7	CASSSGQGFSYEQYF	TGTGCCAGCAGCTCGGGACAGGGTTTTTCCTACGAGCAGTACTTC
TRBD1	-	TRBV28	TRBJ1-3	CASSLYDRVSGNTIYF	TGTGCCAGCAGTTTATACGACAGGGTTTCGGGAAACACCATATATTTT
-	-	TRBV5-1	TRBJ1-5	CASSWGTLDSNQPQHF	TGCGCCAGCAGCTGGGGGACATTGGATAGCAATCAGCCCCAGCATTTT
TRBD1	-	TRBV27	TRBJ1-1	CASRPVLDREMNTEAFF	TGTGCCAGCAGGCCGGTGCTGGACAGGGAAATGAACACTGAAGCTTTCTTT
TRBD1	once	TRBV18	TRBJ1-2	CASSQTGARGYTF	TGTGCCAGCTCACAAACAGGGGCAAGAGGCTACACCTTC
TRBD2	-	TRBV5-1	TRBJ2-7	CASRETSGSSYEQYF	TGCGCCAGCAGAGAAACTAGCGGGAGCTCCTACGAGCAGTACTTC
TRBD1	-	TRBV27	TRBJ2-7	CASSLRRDRPTYEQYF	TGTGCCAGCAGTCTTAGAAGGGACAGACCTACCTACGAGCAGTACTTC
-	-	TRBV14	TRBJ2-7	CASSQEVVQSWSYEQYF	TGTGCCAGCAGCCAAGAGGTTGTCCAGTCGTGGTCCTACGAGCAGTACTTC
-	-	TRBV19	TRBJ2-7	CASSMPRRRGVPREQYF	TGTGCCAGTAGTATGCCCCGCCGCAGGGGCGTCCCGAGAGAGCAGTACTTC
-	-	TRBV18	TRBJ2-5	CASSPTGWETQYF	TGTGCCAGCTCACCTACAGGGTGGGAGACCCAGTACTTC
TRBD1	once	TRBV7-6	TRBJ1-1	CASSLRAGGNTEAFF	TGTGCCAGCAGCTTAAGGGCAGGGGGGAACACTGAAGCTTTCTTT